The subject of this entry is one T cell receptor (beta chain). No antigen is known for it. Within one base of it there is no much larger clone, and no base qualities were kept. V sheds 5 bases and J sheds 3 bases, leaving 16 bases between their ends. Measured from the cysteine to the phenylalanine, the CDR3 is 16 residues long. The retained sequence is limited to the CDR3, 48 bases, with the frame set at the first base. As encoded in the germline V gene, CDR1 is SGHVS while CDR2 is FQNEAQ. The CDR3 regions of human TCRbeta chains were subjected to immunosequencing. On the authors' methods: Repertoire TCRs were checked for matches against a reference library of SARS-CoV-2-specific TCRs that had been generated using the MIRA antigen-specificity platform. Breadth meant the fraction of unique TCRs that were SARS-CoV-2-associated, whereas depth meant the fraction of total T cells that were SARS-CoV-2-associated. Each spike-specific TCR was assigned to its reactive spike region and to a CD4 or CD8 class using the MIRA data. Log10-transformed breadth and depth values were compared by one-way ANOVA with Sidak's multiple comparisons tests. In its TCRdb copy, this immuneACCESS table keeps in-frame sequences only and misses some clones. Where compared with another copy, unresolved V genes explain less than half of these, and the others have no known cause. The DNA gave D and trimming, while V, J and clone size come from that table. The sample table contains 90,000 to 120,000 clones; only one count was recorded for 75% to 90% of them. About 4.5% of the sample is held by the ten biggest clonotypes.

In the paper's terms, the time point label means: baseline before first vaccination. The vaccinee samples were drawn from two UK trials, COV001 and COV002, one of which was a single-blind randomized controlled phase 2/3 trial testing AZD1222 (ChAdOx1 nCoV-19) in healthy adults. Trial participant PBMC samples were collected at day 0 and day 28 after the second dose for TCRbeta chain sequencing. These data originate in a study of T cell responses to AZD1222 COVID-19 vaccine (dated by TCRdb to the early 2020s). As for the study more broadly: AZD1222 recipients with second doses at about 4 weeks or about 12 weeks were pooled, because spike-specific TCR depth and breadth did not differ between schedules. Enrollment into the trials was organized by age into subgroups of 18-55, 56-69 and 70-plus years, and those subgroups contained roughly 140, 27 and 60 TCR-sequenced participants, respectively. A total of about 230 trial participants underwent TCR sequencing, of whom about 210 received two doses of AZD1222 and roughly 25 received two doses of the MenACWY control vaccine. Overall results and qualifications from the work: Reportedly, close to half of the unique spike-specific TCRs recognized epitopes lying outside the regions that are mutated in the B.1.351 and B.1.1.7 variants. Because no day 14 peak-response samples were available, the repertoires could be characterized only after the peak T cell response. CD4 TCRs associated with the vaccine covered the entire spike protein, and the dominant responses were in regions 160-218 and 743-854. Participants were mostly white British and included more females than males, and it was suggested by the authors that clonal diversity may have been underestimated. Only six AZD1222 recipients were SARS-CoV-2 seropositive at baseline, limiting conclusions about previously exposed vaccinees. After two AZD1222 doses, spike-specific TCR breadth and depth were significantly higher than at day 0 and than in MenACWY recipients. The 56-69-year group was small, and its depth increase did not reach significance, likely because of low power.

The specimen was peripheral blood, collected on day 0 of AZD1222 vaccination. The receptor chain draws on TRBV7-8 and TRBJ1-4, with TRBD1 as a weak D call on 5 bases. This TCR derives from an adult in good health. Here is the DNA: TGTGCCAGCAGCCCAGACAGACACGGGGCTAATGAAAAACTGTTTTTT. This translates into CASSPDRHGANEKLFF.